The 19 T cell receptor beta chains listed next were all sequenced from one sample in a study of T cells in Graves' hyperthyroidism and ophthalmopathy. What was amplified from RNA transcripts were TCR beta CDR3 regions. The HTBI primer set drove a first-round RT-PCR of the TCR CDR3. MiXCR was run by TCRdb on the multiplex PCR reads, yielding one entry per CDR3 protein. The sample includes about 500,000 distinct CDR3 sequences, more than 15% of them seen just once. The sequencing input was blood. Receptor source: a woman aged 25 to 39 with Graves' ophthalmopathy.

There are a few counts of this clonotype. The rearrangement links TRBV9 to TRBJ1-5; D unresolved. Germline-derived CDR1 and CDR2 are SGDLS and YYNGEE. The CDR3 runs to 15 residues. V shed 0 bases and J shed 6 bases, with 13 bases lying between them. Written as DNA, the CDR3 is TGTGCCAGCAGCGTAGGGAACACCCCCGGTCAGCCCCAGCATTTT. Protein product: CASSVGNTPGQPQHF. The full variable domain, completed using reference TRBV9 and TRBJ1-5, is DSGVTQTPKHLITATGQRVTLRCSPRSGDLSVYWYQQSLDQGLQFLIQYYNGEERAKGNILERFSAQQFPDLHSELNLSSLELGDSALYFCASSVGNTPGQPQHFGDGTRLSIL.

This clonotype was seen many times. The chain is built from TRBV20-1 and TRBJ1-1; TRBD1 agrees at 7 bases. Trimming took 0 bases from V and 5 from J; bases not matched to a gene: 6. There are 14 residues in the CDR3. Per germline, CDR1 DFQATT and CDR2 SNEGSKA (reference sequence). CDR3 DNA sequence: TGCAGTGCTAGAGATCAAGGGGGCGCGACTGAAGCTTTCTTT. Encoded protein: CSARDQGGATEAFF.

This clonotype was seen once. The conserved closing phenylalanine or tryptophan is absent in this CDR3, likely reflecting a read error. The V call is TRBV18, the J call TRBJ1-5; the match to TRBD1 covers 9 bases. The CDR3 extends over 14 amino acids. Germline V lookup: CDR1 KGHSH, CDR2 LQKENI. The J segment lost 6 bases and the V segment lost 5 bases, leaving 5 bases of the junction unmatched. CDR3 coding DNA: TGTGCCAGCTCAGATCCGGGACAGGGTCAGCCCCAGCATTTG. Translating gives CASSDPGQGQPQHL.

This chain links TRBV7-6 with TRBJ2-4; D tentatively reads TRBD1 or TRBD2 (6 bases each). The V gene lost 1 base and the J gene lost 1 base, with 17 bases spanning the gap. The CDR3 has 18 residues. CDR1 SGHVS and CDR2 FNYEAQ come from the germline V gene. CDR3 nucleotides: TGTGCCAGCAGCTTAGGGCCCCGGGGGCCGGAGGCCAAAAACATTCAGTACTTC. It yields the protein CASSLGPRGPEAKNIQYF.

Ten or more counts support this clonotype. V is TRBV2 and J is TRBJ2-5; possible D gene TRBD1, 8 bases. Germline V gives CDR1 SNHLY, CDR2 FYNNEI. V dropped 3 bases and J dropped 5 bases, with 13 bases sitting between them. The CDR3 extends over 14 amino acids. The CDR3 DNA reads as TGTGCCAGCAGTGACACAGGGGGAGGGGAGACCCAGTACTTC. Its protein is CASSDTGGGETQYF.

This clonotype was detected many times. The J gene is TRBJ2-7, the V gene TRBV10-1; 10 nucleotides align to TRBD2. Germline V gene lookup returns CDR1 WNHNN and CDR2 SYGVQD (reference sequence). The CDR3 loop spans 16 amino acids. V gave up 6 bases and J gave up 2 bases; unmatched junction bases: 10. The CDR3 nucleotides are TGCGCCAGCAGAGGGCTAGCGGGAGTCGGGACCTACGAGCAGTACTTC. Amino acids: CASRGLAGVGTYEQYF.

This clonotype was seen at least ten times. The chain employs TRBV11-2 and TRBJ1-2, with a tentative D call TRBD1 (5 bases). Between the trimmed V and J ends, which lost 0 bases and 5 bases, there was a span of 16 bases. The CDR3 is 16 residues long. The germline gives CDR1 SGHAT, CDR2 FQNNGV. CDR3 residues: CASSLDYRLRPYGYTF. In DNA form, the CDR3 reads TGTGCCAGCAGCTTAGACTACAGGCTGCGACCGTATGGCTACACCTTC. The whole variable domain, filled in from reference TRBV11-2 and TRBJ1-2, reads EAGVAQSPRYKIIEKRQSVAFWCNPISGHATLYWYQQILGQGPKLLIQFQNNGVVDDSQLPKDRFSAERLKGVDSTLKIQPAKLEDSAVYLCASSLDYRLRPYGYTFGSGTRLTVV.

This clonotype was recorded at least ten times. This chain joins TRBV27 and TRBJ2-7; 10 bases agree with TRBD1. Losses at the gene ends were 7 bases for V and 3 bases for J; bases not matched to a gene: 9. Germline V gene lookup returns CDR1 MNHEY and CDR2 SMNVEV (reference sequence). The CDR3 is made up of 15 amino acids. The CDR3 is CASKRAGTGVYEQYF. The CDR3 DNA is TGTGCCAGCAAACGAGCCGGGACAGGGGTCTACGAGCAGTACTTC.

This clonotype was observed at least ten times. The genes are TRBV12-3 or TRBV12-4 and TRBJ2-3; D remains unclear. The CDR3 totals 15 residues. V dropped 4 bases and J dropped 0 bases, with 11 bases sitting between them. CDR3 in DNA: TGTGCCAGCAGTTATAACGGCTTTAGCACAGATACGCAGTATTTT. Translation: CASSYNGFSTDTQYF.

The J gene is TRBJ1-1, the V gene TRBV25-1; D may be TRBD1 (6 bases). The germline V gene encodes CDR1 MGHDK and CDR2 SYGVNS. The CDR3 is 15 residues long. Trimming left V 6 bases short and J 1 base short, with 15 bases between. CDR3 residues: CASSVPGHTNTEAFF. The CDR3 DNA follows: TGTGCCAGCAGCGTCCCGGGACATACGAACACTGAAGCTTTCTTT.

This clonotype was counted ten times or more. The chain carries TRBV12-5 and TRBJ2-3, with 11 bases lining up with TRBD2. V shed 5 bases and J 3 bases; nucleotides not matched to a gene: 1. The CDR3 has 14 amino acids. Looked up from germline, CDR1 is LGHNT and CDR2 is FRNRAP. CDR3: CASGTSGRTDTQYF. CDR3 bases: TGTGCTAGTGGTACTAGCGGGAGAACAGATACGCAGTATTTT.

This clonotype was recorded many times. The rearrangement uses TRBV20-1 and TRBJ2-1, with D maybe TRBD1 (6 bases). Germline CDR1 and CDR2: DFQATT and SNEGSKA (reference sequence). The V and J ends lost 0 bases and 5 bases respectively, with 14 bases between them. The CDR3 extends over 15 amino acids. CDR3 DNA: TGCAGTGCTAGAGAAATCAGGACAGATAACAATGAGCAGTTCTTC. Translated, it gives CSAREIRTDNNEQFF.

V and J are TRBV28 and TRBJ2-7, with 8 bases lining up with TRBD2. The CDR3 consists of 14 residues. J was trimmed by 5 bases and V by 2 bases; bases with no gene match: 5. In germline, CDR1 is MDHEN, CDR2 SYDVKM. CDR3 coding DNA: TGTGCCAGCAGTTTAGCGGGGGGCCTACACGAGCAGTACTTC. It is translated as CASSLAGGLHEQYF.

This clonotype was seen at least ten times. The rearrangement uses TRBV12-3 or TRBV12-4 and TRBJ2-1, with TRBD2 as a possible D gene (7 bases). V lost 3 bases and J 1 base, leaving 31 bases between the germline ends. The CDR3 extends over 22 amino acids. The CDR3 nucleotides are TGTGCCAGCAGTTTTAGGGGGGGTTTGGGGGCGATTGCCAGCGGGTCCTACAATGAGCAGTTCTTC. Its protein product is CASSFRGGLGAIASGSYNEQFF.

V usage is TRBV6-1 and J usage is TRBJ2-1; D is possibly TRBD1 or TRBD2 (7 bases each). The CDR3 runs 18 residues. CDR1 and CDR2 from the germline V gene are MNHNS and SASEGT. Trimming shortened V by 4 bases and J by 5 bases, and 24 bases separated the two germline ends. The CDR3 nucleotides read TGTGCCAGCAGTGGGGTACAGGGGACGGGACTATTTAACAATGAGCAGTTCTTC. As protein: CASSGVQGTGLFNNEQFF.

This clonotype occurred many times. The chain combines TRBV7-2 with TRBJ2-5, with 8 bases identical to TRBD1. V was clipped by 8 bases and J by 7 bases; unmatched bases: 9. CDR1 is SGHTA and CDR2 is FQGNSA in the germline V gene. The CDR3 runs 13 residues. CDR3 bases: TGTGCCAGCGGGACAGGATGGGCGGGGACCCAGTACTTC. Translated, it gives CASGTGWAGTQYF.

This clonotype was detected only a few times. Here the CDR3 reads CASTPRTATEAFF. In DNA form, the CDR3 reads TGTGCCAGCACCCCCAGGACGGCAACTGAAGCTTTCTTT. The chain joins TRBV11-2 to TRBJ1-1; D uncertain. Trimming removed 7 bases at V and 5 bases at J, with 14 bases between. The CDR3 has 13 residues. Looked up from germline, CDR1 is SGHAT and CDR2 is FQNNGV.

This clonotype was recorded many times. The chain combines TRBV12-3 or TRBV12-4 with TRBJ2-2; no clear D. Trimming cost V 4 bases and J 4 bases, with 10 bases left between them. The CDR3 has 14 residues. The CDR3 loop reads CASSSTQATGELFF. The CDR3 bases are TGTGCCAGCAGTTCCACCCAGGCCACCGGGGAGCTGTTTTTT.

This chain links TRBV9 with TRBJ2-2, with 10 bases fitting TRBD2. With V trimmed by 2 bases and J by 4 bases, 8 bases remained unmatched. Germline V gene sequence: CDR1 SGDLS, CDR2 YYNGEE. The CDR3 is 17 amino acids. CDR3 sequence reads: CASSVASGSWGTGELFF. CDR3 in DNA: TGTGCCAGCAGCGTGGCTAGCGGGAGCTGGGGCACCGGGGAGCTGTTTTTT.